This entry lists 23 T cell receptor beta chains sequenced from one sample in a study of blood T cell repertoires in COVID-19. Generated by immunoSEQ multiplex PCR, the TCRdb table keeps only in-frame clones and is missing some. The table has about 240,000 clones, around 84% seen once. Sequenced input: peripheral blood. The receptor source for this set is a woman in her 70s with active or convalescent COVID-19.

CDR3 DNA sequence: TGTGCCAGCAGTTACGCTCTCGGAAGCGCGGGGTCTCCTCTGTTTTTT. The encoded protein is CASSYALGSAGSPLFF. The chain joins TRBV6-6 to TRBJ1-4, with D unresolved. This CDR3 is 16 amino acids long. Trimming took 2 bases from V and 14 from J, leaving 24 bases between them. Per the germline V gene, CDR1 is MNHNY and CDR2 is SVGAGI (reference sequence).

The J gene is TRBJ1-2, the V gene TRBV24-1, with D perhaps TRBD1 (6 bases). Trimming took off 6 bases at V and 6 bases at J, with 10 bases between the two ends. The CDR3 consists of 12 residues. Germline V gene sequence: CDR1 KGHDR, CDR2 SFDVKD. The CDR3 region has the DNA TGTGCCACCAGTCTAGGGGGTAATGGCTACACCTTC. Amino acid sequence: CATSLGGNGYTF.

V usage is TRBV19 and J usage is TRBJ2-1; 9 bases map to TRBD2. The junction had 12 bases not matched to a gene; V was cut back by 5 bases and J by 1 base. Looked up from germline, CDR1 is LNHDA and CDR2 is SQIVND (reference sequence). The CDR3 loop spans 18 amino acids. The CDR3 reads CASSSKGLAGPSYNEQFF. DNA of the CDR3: TGTGCCAGTAGTTCCAAGGGGCTAGCGGGGCCTTCCTACAATGAGCAGTTCTTC.

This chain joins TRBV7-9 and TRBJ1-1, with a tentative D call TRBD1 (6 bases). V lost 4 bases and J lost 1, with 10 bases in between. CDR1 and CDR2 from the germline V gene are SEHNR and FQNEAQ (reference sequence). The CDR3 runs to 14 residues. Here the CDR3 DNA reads TGTGCCAGCAGCTGGGGACAATGGAACACTGAAGCTTTCTTT. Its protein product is CASSWGQWNTEAFF.

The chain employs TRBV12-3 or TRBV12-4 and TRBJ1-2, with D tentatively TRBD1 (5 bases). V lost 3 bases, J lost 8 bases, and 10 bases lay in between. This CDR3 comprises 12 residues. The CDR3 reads CASSFGQSGYTF. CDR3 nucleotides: TGTGCCAGCAGTTTCGGACAATCCGGCTACACCTTC.

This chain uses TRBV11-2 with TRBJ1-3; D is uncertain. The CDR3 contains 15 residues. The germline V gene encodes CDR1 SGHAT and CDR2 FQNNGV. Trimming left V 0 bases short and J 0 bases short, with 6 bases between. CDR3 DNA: TGTGCCAGCAGCTTAGAAGCCGGCTCTGGAAACACCATATATTTT. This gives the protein CASSLEAGSGNTIYF. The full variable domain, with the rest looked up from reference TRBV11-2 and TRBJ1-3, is EAGVAQSPRYKIIEKRQSVAFWCNPISGHATLYWYQQILGQGPKLLIQFQNNGVVDDSQLPKDRFSAERLKGVDSTLKIQPAKLEDSAVYLCASSLEAGSGNTIYFGEGSWLTVV.

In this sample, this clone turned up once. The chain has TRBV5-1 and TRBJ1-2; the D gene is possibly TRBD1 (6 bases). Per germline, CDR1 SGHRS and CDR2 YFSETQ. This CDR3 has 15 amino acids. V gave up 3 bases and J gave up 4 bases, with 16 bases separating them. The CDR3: CASSSYQGTSYGYTF. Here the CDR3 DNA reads TGCGCCAGCAGCTCCTATCAGGGGACCAGCTATGGCTACACCTTC.

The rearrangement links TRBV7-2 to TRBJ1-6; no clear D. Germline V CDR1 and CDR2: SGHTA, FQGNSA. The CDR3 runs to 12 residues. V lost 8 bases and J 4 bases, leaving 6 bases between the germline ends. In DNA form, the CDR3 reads TGTGCCAGCGGAGGGTATAATTCACCCCTCCACTTT. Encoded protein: CASGGYNSPLHF.

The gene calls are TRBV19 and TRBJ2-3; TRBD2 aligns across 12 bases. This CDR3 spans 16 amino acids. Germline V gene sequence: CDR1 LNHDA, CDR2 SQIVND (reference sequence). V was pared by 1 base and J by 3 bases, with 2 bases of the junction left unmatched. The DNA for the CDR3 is TGTGCCAGTAGTATAGGAGGGACTAGCGGGACAGATACGCAGTATTTT. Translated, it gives CASSIGGTSGTDTQYF.

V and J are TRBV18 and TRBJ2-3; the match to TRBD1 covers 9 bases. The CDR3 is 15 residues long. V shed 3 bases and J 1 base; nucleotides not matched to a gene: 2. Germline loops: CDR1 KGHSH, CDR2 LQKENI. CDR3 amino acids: CASSPRTGGTDTQYF. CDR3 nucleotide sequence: TGTGCCAGCTCACCGAGGACAGGGGGCACAGATACGCAGTATTTT.

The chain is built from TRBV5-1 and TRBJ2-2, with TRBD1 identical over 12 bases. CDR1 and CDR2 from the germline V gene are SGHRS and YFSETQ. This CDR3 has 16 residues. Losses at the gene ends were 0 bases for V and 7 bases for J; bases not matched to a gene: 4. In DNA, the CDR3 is TGCGCCAGCAGCTTGGCCGGGACAGGGGGCATCGGGGAGCTGTTTTTT. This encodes CASSLAGTGGIGELFF.

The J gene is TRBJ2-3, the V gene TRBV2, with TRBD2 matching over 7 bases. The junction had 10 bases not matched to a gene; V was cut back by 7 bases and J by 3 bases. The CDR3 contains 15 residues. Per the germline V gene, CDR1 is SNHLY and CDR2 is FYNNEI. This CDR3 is CASNPGGSITDTQYF. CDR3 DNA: TGTGCCAGCAACCCCGGGGGGTCAATTACAGATACGCAGTATTTT.

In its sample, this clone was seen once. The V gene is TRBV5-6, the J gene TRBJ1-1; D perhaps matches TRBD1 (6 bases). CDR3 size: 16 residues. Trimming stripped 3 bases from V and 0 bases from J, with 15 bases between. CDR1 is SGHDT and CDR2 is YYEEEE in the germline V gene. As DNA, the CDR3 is TGTGCCAGCAGCTATCAACCGGACAGATTGAACACTGAAGCTTTCTTT. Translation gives CASSYQPDRLNTEAFF.

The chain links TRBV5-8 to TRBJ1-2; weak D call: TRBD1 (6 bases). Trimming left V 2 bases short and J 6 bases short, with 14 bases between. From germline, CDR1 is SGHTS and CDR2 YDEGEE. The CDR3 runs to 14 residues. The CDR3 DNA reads TGTGCCAGCAGCTTAGAGACAGGATACAATGGCTACACCTTC. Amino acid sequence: CASSLETGYNGYTF.

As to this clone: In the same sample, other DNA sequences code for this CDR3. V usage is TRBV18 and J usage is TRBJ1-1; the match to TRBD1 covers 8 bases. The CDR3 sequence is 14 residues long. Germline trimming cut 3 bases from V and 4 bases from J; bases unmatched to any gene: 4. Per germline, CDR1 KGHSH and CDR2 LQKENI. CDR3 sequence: CASSPQGAFTEAFF. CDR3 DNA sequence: TGTGCCAGCTCACCCCAGGGGGCCTTCACTGAAGCTTTCTTT. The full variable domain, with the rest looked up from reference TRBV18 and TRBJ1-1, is NAGVMQNPRHLVRRRGQEARLRCSPMKGHSHVYWYRQLPEEGLKFMVYLQKENIIDESGMPKERFSAEFPKEGPSILRIQQVVRGDSAAYFCASSPQGAFTEAFFGQGTRLTVV.

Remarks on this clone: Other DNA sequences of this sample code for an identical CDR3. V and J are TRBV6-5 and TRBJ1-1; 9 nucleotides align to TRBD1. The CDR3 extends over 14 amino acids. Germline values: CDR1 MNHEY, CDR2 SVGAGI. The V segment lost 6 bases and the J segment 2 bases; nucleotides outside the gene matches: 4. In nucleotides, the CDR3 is TGTGCCAGCAGACCGGGACAGGGTAACACTGAAGCTTTCTTT. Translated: CASRPGQGNTEAFF.

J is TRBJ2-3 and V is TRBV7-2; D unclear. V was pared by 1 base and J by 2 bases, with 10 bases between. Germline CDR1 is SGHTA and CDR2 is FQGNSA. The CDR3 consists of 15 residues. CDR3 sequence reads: CASSLGSYPTDTQYF. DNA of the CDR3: TGTGCCAGCAGCTTAGGATCCTACCCCACAGATACGCAGTATTTT. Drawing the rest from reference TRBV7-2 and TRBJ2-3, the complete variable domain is GAGVSQSPSNKVTEKGKDVELRCDPISGHTALYWYRQSLGQGLEFLIYFQGNSAPDKSGLPSDRFSAERTGGSVSTLTIQRTQQEDSAVYLCASSLGSYPTDTQYFGPGTRLTVL.

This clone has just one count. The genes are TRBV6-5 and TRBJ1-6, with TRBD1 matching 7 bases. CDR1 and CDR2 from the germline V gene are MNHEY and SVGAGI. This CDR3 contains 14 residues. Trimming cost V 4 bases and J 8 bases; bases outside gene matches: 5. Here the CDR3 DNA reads TGTGCCAGCAGTTCCAGGACAGGTTATTCACCCCTCCACTTT. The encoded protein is CASSSRTGYSPLHF.

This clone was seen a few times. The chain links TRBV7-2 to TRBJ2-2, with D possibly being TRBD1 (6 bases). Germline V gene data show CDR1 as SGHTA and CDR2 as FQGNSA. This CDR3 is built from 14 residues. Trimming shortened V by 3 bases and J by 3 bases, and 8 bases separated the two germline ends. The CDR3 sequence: CASSFWTDTGELFF. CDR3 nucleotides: TGTGCCAGCAGCTTCTGGACAGACACCGGGGAGCTGTTTTTT.

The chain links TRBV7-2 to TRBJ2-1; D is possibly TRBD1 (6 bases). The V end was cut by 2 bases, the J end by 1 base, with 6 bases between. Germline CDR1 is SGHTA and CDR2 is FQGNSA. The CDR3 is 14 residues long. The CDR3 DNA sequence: TGTGCCAGCAGCTTAAGGGGGTCCTACAATGAGCAGTTCTTC. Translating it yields CASSLRGSYNEQFF.

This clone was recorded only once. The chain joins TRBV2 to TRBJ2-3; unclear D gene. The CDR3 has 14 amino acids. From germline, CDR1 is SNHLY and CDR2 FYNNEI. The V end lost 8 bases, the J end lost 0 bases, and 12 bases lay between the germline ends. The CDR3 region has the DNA TGTGCCAGCCGCGTCTCGTTCAGCACAGATACGCAGTATTTT. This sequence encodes CASRVSFSTDTQYF.

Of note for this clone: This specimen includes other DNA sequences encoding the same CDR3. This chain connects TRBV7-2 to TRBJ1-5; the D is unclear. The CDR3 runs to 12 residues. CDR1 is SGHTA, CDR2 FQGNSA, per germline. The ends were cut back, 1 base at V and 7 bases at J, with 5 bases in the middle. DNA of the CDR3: TGTGCCAGCAGCTTAGTCGGGCAGCCCCAGCATTTT. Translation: CASSLVGQPQHF.

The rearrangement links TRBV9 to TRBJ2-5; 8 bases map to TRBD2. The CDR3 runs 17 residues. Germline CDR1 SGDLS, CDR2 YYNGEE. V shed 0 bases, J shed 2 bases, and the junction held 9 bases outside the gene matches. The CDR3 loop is CASSVGQGLGAQETQYF. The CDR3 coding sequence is TGTGCCAGCAGCGTAGGCCAGGGACTAGGCGCTCAAGAGACCCAGTACTTC.